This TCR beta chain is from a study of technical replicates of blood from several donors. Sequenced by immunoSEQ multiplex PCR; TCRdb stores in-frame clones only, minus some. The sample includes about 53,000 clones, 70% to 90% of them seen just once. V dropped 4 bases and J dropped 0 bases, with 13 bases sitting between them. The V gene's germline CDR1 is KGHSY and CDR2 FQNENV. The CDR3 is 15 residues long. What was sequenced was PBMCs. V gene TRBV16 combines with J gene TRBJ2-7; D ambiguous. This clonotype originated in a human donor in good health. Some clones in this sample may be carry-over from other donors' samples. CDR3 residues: CASSPRSRRSYEQYF. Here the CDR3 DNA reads TGTGCCAGCAGCCCCCGAAGCAGGCGCTCCTACGAGCAGTACTTC.